These 7 T cell receptor beta chains came from one sample sequenced in a study of cytomegalovirus exposure and HLA in healthy donors. PCR amplification relied on 60 Vbeta primers (plus 13 Jbeta primers). Method: immunoSEQ multiplex PCR; TCRdb's copy keeps in-frame clones and lacks some. The table includes about 200,000 clones, 70% to 80% detected once. The sequenced sample was PBMCs. The receptors were sampled from a woman aged 25 to 45 in good health and CMV-seropositive.

CDR3 DNA: TGTGCCAGCTCACCGCTGGCGGGGACCTACAATGAGCAGTTCTTC. Its protein is CASSPLAGTYNEQFF. The genes are TRBV18 and TRBJ2-1, with D possibly being TRBD2 (6 bases). Trimming removed 3 bases from V and 2 bases from J, with 11 bases in between. Germline assignment: CDR1 KGHSH and CDR2 LQKENI. The CDR3 sequence is 15 residues long.

This clone has just a few counts. The chain joins TRBV7-3 to TRBJ2-6; D may be TRBD1 (6 bases). Germline V gene data show CDR1 as SGHTA and CDR2 as FQGTGA. The CDR3 is 17 residues long. Trimming took off 5 bases at V and 1 base at J, with 15 bases between the two ends. The CDR3 coding sequence is TGTGCCAGCAGCCCCCGGACAGTTGATTCTGGGGCCAACGTCCTGACTTTC. This encodes CASSPRTVDSGANVLTF.

V is TRBV27 and J is TRBJ2-4; 7 nucleotides align to TRBD1. The CDR3 length is 15 residues. The trim removed 6 bases at V and 3 bases at J, leaving 8 bases unmatched. Germline V gene data show CDR1 as MNHEY and CDR2 as SMNVEV (reference sequence). The DNA for the CDR3 is TGTGCCAGCAGATCGGGGACAGCTAGCAAAAACATTCAGTACTTC. Protein sequence: CASRSGTASKNIQYF.

The chain recombines TRBV5-4 with TRBJ2-5; 7 bases match TRBD2. The J call may be faulty, since TRBJ2-7 better matches the DNA end. Germline V gene lookup returns CDR1 SGHNT and CDR2 YYREEE (reference sequence). The CDR3 is made up of 17 amino acids. CDR3 residues: CASSPPFGGGRAGEQYF. CDR3 sequence (DNA): TGTGCCAGCAGCCCCCCGTTCGGGGGTGGGAGGGCCGGCGAGCAGTACTTC.

The chain recombines TRBV5-1 with TRBJ2-1; TRBD2 is a possible D gene (5 bases). V lost 0 bases and J 9 bases, leaving 13 bases between the germline ends. The CDR3 is made up of 14 amino acids. Germline CDR1 SGHRS, CDR2 YFSETQ. In DNA, the CDR3 is TGCGCCAGCAGCTTGGAGCCTCCTAGCCCTGAGCAGTTCTTC. Residues: CASSLEPPSPEQFF. Full variable domain (missing parts from reference TRBV5-1 and TRBJ2-1): KAGVTQTPRYLIKTRGQQVTLSCSPISGHRSVSWYQQTPGQGLQFLFEYFSETQRNKGNFPGRFSGRQFSNSRSEMNVSTLELGDSALYLCASSLEPPSPEQFFGPGTRLTVL.

There are a few counts of this clone. This sequence joins TRBV30 and TRBJ2-3, with 11 bases fitting TRBD2. The CDR3 extends over 15 amino acids. Germline CDR1 and CDR2: GTSNPN and SVGIG (reference sequence). Unmatched junction bases numbered 8, after V lost 5 bases and J lost 4 bases. The CDR3 loop is CAWDGTSGTPDTQYF. In nucleotides, the CDR3 is TGTGCCTGGGATGGGACTAGCGGAACTCCAGATACGCAGTATTTT. Based on the CDR3 plus reference TRBV30 and TRBJ2-3, the full variable domain is SQTIHQWPATLVQPVGSPLSLECTVEGTSNPNLYWYRQAAGRGLQLLFYSVGIGQISSEVPQNLSASRPQDRQFILSSKKLLLSDSGFYLCAWDGTSGTPDTQYFGPGTRLTVL.

The V call is TRBV7-2, the J call TRBJ2-7; D is perhaps TRBD2 (5 bases). The CDR3 extends over 12 amino acids. The V gene lost 8 bases and the J gene lost 5 bases, with 13 bases spanning the gap. CDR1 is SGHTA, CDR2 FQGNSA, per germline. The CDR3: CASAKDGNEQYF. CDR3 bases: TGTGCCAGCGCTAAGGACGGGAACGAGCAGTACTTC.